This T cell receptor (beta chain) was sequenced in a study of CXCR3-negative and CXCR3-positive naive CD8 T cells. Findings and limits, study-wide: Both naive subsets, CXCR3-negative and CXCR3-positive, displayed similar TRBV-TRBJ usage, unlike memory cells. Cryopreservation partially lowered CXCR3 expression, so most assays used fresh PBMCs. Diversity proved comparably high across both naive subsets and much lower in memory CD8+ cells. Higher TRB CDR3 hydrophobicity marked CXCR3-positive naive cells relative to CXCR3-negative naive cells.

The authors made the TRB cDNA libraries by 5' RACE using UMI labels. TCRdb processed the 5' RACE reads again and assigns one entry to each CDR3 protein, with no DNA. The sample data list under 75,000 distinct CDR3 sequences. CDR1 and CDR2 (germline): SQVTM, ANQGSEA. The CDR3 is 13 amino acids. For this clonotype: The antigen is undetermined.

The V and J genes are TRBV29-1 and TRBJ2-1; the TCRdb call, TRBD1, lacks DNA for checking. Material for sequencing was naive CXCR3+ CD8+ T cells from blood. Subset reported: CD45RO-CCR7+CD27+CD95- naive CD8+ T cells expressing CXCR3 (TNR3+). The clonotype comes from a human donor in good health. Some clones in this sample may be carry-over from other donors' samples. CDR3 protein: CSVPVQGFNEQFF.